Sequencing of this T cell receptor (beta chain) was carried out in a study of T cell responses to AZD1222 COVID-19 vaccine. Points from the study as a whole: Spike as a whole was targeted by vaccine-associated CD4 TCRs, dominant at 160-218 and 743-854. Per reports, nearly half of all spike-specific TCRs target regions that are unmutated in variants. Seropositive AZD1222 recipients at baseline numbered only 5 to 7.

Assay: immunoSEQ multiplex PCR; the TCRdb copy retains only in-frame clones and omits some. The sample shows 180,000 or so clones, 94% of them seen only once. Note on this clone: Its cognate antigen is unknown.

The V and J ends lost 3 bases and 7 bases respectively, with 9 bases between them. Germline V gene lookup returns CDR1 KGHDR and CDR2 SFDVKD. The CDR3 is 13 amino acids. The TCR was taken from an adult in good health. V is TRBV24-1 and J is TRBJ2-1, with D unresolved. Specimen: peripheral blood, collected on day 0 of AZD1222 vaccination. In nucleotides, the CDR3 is TGTGCCACCAGTGATGGCGGACGGAATGAGCAGTTCTTC. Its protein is CATSDGGRNEQFF.